Detailed here is one TCR beta chain. This CDR3 is also generated by other DNA sequences in the sample. Under the authors' procedure: Scientists estimated how many nucleated cells there were by amplifying reference gene primers. TCRdb's copy holds only in-frame clones and misses some; the assay was immunoSEQ multiplex PCR. V and J calls and clone size are as listed in that table; D and trimming were resolved from the DNA. The table records a few hundred thousand clones, approximately 89% of them present only once. These data originate in a study of blood T cell repertoires in COVID-19. The V end lost 3 bases, the J end lost 3 bases, and 4 bases lay between the germline ends. CDR3 length: 12 residues. The germline V gene encodes CDR1 MDHEN and CDR2 SYDVKM.

Sequenced: peripheral blood. The chain links TRBV28 to TRBJ2-3; D is undetermined. This receptor was obtained from a woman in her 30s with COVID-19, enrolled during active disease. CDR3 amino acids: CASSLETDTQYF. In DNA form, the CDR3 reads TGTGCCAGCAGTTTGGAGACAGATACGCAGTATTTT.